Many counts were recorded for the clone carrying this T cell receptor (beta chain). About 500 ng RNA was reverse transcribed with alpha and beta constant-region primers. Using multiplexing indices, alpha and beta chain libraries were generated apart by chain-specific third strand synthesis. MiXCR, run by TCRdb on the 5' RACE reads, gives a single entry per CDR3 protein. Among 4,500 to 6,000 distinct CDR3 sequences listed, about 8.7% were seen once. The V segment lost 4 bases and the J segment 2 bases; nucleotides outside the gene matches: 3. CDR1 is MDHEN, CDR2 SYDVKM, per germline. The CDR3 has 15 residues. This specimen comes from a study of HIV-infected patients and healthy controls. Roughly three months, about 14 weeks, into antiretroviral therapy, follow-up blood was collected. Whole blood was used without fractionation, so all unsorted peripheral T cells were included.

The starting material was blood, obtained during antiretroviral therapy. The receptor was derived from an adult with HIV infection. The chain employs TRBV28 and TRBJ2-7, with 12 bases fitting TRBD1. CDR3 loop: CASSYGTGGTYEQYF. The CDR3 region has the DNA TGTGCCAGCAGTTATGGGACAGGGGGCACCTACGAGCAGTACTTC.